This TCR beta chain was observed in a study of regulatory T cells in long-lasting Graves disease. As for the study in general: Over 5 years of antithyroid drugs plus positive TSH receptor antibodies defined persistent Graves' disease. Notes on the study in general: Persistent-disease Graves' patients showed less TCR diversity than new cases.

This clonotype was picked up many times. Antigen specificity is unknown. The germline V and J ends were trimmed by 3 bases and 3 bases, with 12 bases remaining between them. The CDR3 spans 14 residues. Germline V gives CDR1 SGHAT, CDR2 FQDESV (reference sequence). According to the study, TCR beta libraries were built with iRepertoire HTBI primers and CDR3-region Arm-PCR. TCRdb re-called the multiplex PCR reads through MiXCR, storing one row per CDR3 protein. The data hold 310,000 or so distinct CDR3 sequences, with about 20% observed a single time. Regarding time point: persistent/refractory GD, antithyroid drugs over 5 years with positive TRAb. The TCR library was made from RNA that had been extracted from PBMCs in TRIzol. Patients of an endocrinology department in Xi'an, China, were included.

The material was peripheral blood mononuclear cells (PBMCs), obtained when the disease was refractory, from a patient treated with antithyroid drugs. V usage is TRBV11-1 and J usage is TRBJ2-7; the D call may be TRBD1 or TRBD2 (5 bases each). The TCR sequence derives from a female donor with Graves disease. CDR3 region: CASSLGPTFYEQYF. The DNA of the CDR3 is TGTGCCAGCAGCTTGGGACCGACTTTCTACGAGCAGTACTTC.